This is a list of T cell receptor beta chains from one sample in a study of OX40 agonist ivuxolimab in advanced cancers. Profiling relied on immunoSEQ multiplex PCR, and the TCRdb table lists in-frame clones only, not all of them. The table has 40,000 to 45,000 clones, 80% seen once. The sample was CD4+ or CD8+ T cells sorted from blood, taken in a trial of the OX40 agonist ivuxolimab. The receptors were gathered from an adult with an advanced solid tumor such as melanoma, head and neck, liver or kidney cancer. CDR3s include the opening cysteine and the closing phenylalanine or tryptophan. Each record gives: V gene, D gene, clone size, J gene, CDR3 DNA, CDR3 protein. A D gene is named only where the DNA matches it firmly. Clone size appears in some rows only: once, few, many, or a class for an expanded clone.

TRBV7-2	TRBD2	-	TRBJ2-7	TGTGCCAGCAGCCGGACTAGCGGGGCCTACGAGCAGTACTTC	CASSRTSGAYEQYF
TRBV7-2	-	-	TRBJ1-5	TGTGCCAGCAGCCAAGATGGGACAAATCAGCCCCAGCATTTT	CASSQDGTNQPQHF
TRBV28	-	-	TRBJ1-5	TGTGCCAGCAGTTTATTTTCGTGGGATAAGGGGGGCAATCAGCCCCAGCATTTT	CASSLFSWDKGGNQPQHF
TRBV4-3	TRBD2	-	TRBJ2-5	TGCGCCAGCAGCCAAGATTTTGGGAGGGGAGCAGGGTATGATCAAGAGACCCAGTACTTC	CASSQDFGRGAGYDQETQYF
TRBV7-8	-	-	TRBJ1-1	TGTGCCAGCAGCTTAGTGGGGGGGCCCACTGAAGCTTTCTTT	CASSLVGGPTEAFF
TRBV7-2	TRBD2	-	TRBJ2-3	TGTGCCAGCAGCTTTCGTTTGAGCGGGGTCACAGATACGCAGTATTTT	CASSFRLSGVTDTQYF
TRBV7-8	-	-	TRBJ2-7	TGTGCCAGCAGCTTAGACCGGCAGGGTGACTACGAGCAGTACTTC	CASSLDRQGDYEQYF
TRBV7-3	TRBD2	-	TRBJ2-1	TGTGCCAGCAGCCAACCGGGACTAGCGGTGGTGTCCTACAATGAGCAGTTCTTC	CASSQPGLAVVSYNEQFF
TRBV4-3	-	once	TRBJ1-2	TGCGCCAGCAGCTCCTCACAGGGTACGGGTTATGGCTACACCTTC	CASSSSQGTGYGYTF
TRBV6-5	TRBD2	-	TRBJ2-1	TGTGCCAGCAGTGCCGGGAGGGTTCACAATGAGCAGTTCTTC	CASSAGRVHNEQFF